The 19 T cell receptor beta chains presented below share a single source sample, sequenced in a study of blood T cell repertoires in COVID-19. Repertoires were generated with immunoSEQ multiplex PCR, while TCRdb's copy carries only in-frame clones and drops some. The repertoire holds 150,000 or so clones, with approximately 91% as singletons. The sample was peripheral blood. The receptors originated from a man between 18 and 29 years old with acute or convalescent COVID-19.

The chain recombines TRBV2 with TRBJ1-5; 9 positions agree with TRBD1. Germline CDR1 is SNHLY and CDR2 is FYNNEI. The CDR3 spans 14 residues. The junction had 5 bases not matched to a gene; V was cut back by 7 bases and J by 4 bases. CDR3 protein: CASNRQGVNQPQHF. Written as DNA, the CDR3 is TGTGCCAGCAACCGACAGGGGGTAAATCAGCCCCAGCATTTT.

DNA of the CDR3: TGTGCCAGCAGCGCGGGACTTTATATGAACACTGAAGCTTTCTTT. Encoded protein: CASSAGLYMNTEAFF. The chain links TRBV11-2 to TRBJ1-1; maybe TRBD1 (5 bases). CDR1 and CDR2 from the germline V gene are SGHAT and FQNNGV. V was pared by 5 bases and J by 0 bases, with 13 bases between. The CDR3 totals 15 residues.

This clone was observed once. The chain couples TRBV9 to TRBJ2-5; 9 nucleotides line up with TRBD2. This CDR3 has 16 amino acids. J gave up 3 bases and V 4 bases, and 10 bases lay outside the gene matches. The V gene's germline CDR1 is SGDLS and CDR2 YYNGEE. The CDR3, as DNA: TGTGCCAGCAGCCCCTCGCCTAGCGGGAAGGAAGAGACCCAGTACTTC. Its protein product is CASSPSPSGKEETQYF.

This clone was observed a single time. The J gene is TRBJ1-3, the V gene TRBV19, with D possibly matching TRBD1 (5 bases). Trimming removed 5 bases from V and 0 bases from J, with 14 bases in between. CDR3 size: 16 residues. Germline CDR1 reads LNHDA; CDR2 reads SQIVND (reference sequence). The CDR3 sequence: CASSPRGAGSGNTIYF. The CDR3, as DNA: TGTGCCAGTAGTCCCCGCGGGGCGGGCTCTGGAAACACCATATATTTT.

This sequence joins TRBV6-5 and TRBJ1-1; 8 bases are a match to TRBD1. This CDR3 has 15 amino acids. In germline, CDR1 is MNHEY, CDR2 SVGAGI. V was clipped by 6 bases and J by 3 bases; unmatched bases: 9. Here the CDR3 reads CASSPQTGEDTEAFF. For the CDR3, the DNA is TGTGCCAGCAGCCCCCAGACAGGGGAAGACACTGAAGCTTTCTTT.

V and J are TRBV19 and TRBJ2-2, with TRBD1 matching 9 bases. The J segment lost 4 bases and the V segment lost 5 bases, leaving 5 bases of the junction unmatched. The CDR3 is 15 amino acids. Germline lookup yields CDR1 LNHDA and CDR2 SQIVND (reference sequence). CDR3 sequence: CASSSRQGGTGELFF. CDR3 coding DNA: TGTGCCAGTAGTTCCCGACAGGGGGGCACCGGGGAGCTGTTTTTT.

This clone was seen once. The rearrangement joins TRBV5-4 to TRBJ1-1; 7 bases match TRBD1. Trimming at V came to 4 bases and at J to 2 bases, leaving 5 bases not matched to a gene. The CDR3 loop spans 14 amino acids. Germline CDR1 SGHNT, CDR2 YYREEE (reference sequence). The CDR3 here is CASSPGTANTEAFF. CDR3 bases: TGTGCCAGCAGCCCGGGGACAGCAAACACTGAAGCTTTCTTT.

The rearrangement links TRBV27 to TRBJ1-3; D is uncertain. Trimming removed 8 bases at V and 4 bases at J, with 18 bases between. This CDR3 spans 15 amino acids. Germline V gives CDR1 MNHEY, CDR2 SMNVEV (reference sequence). Here the CDR3 reads CASEPCRRKGNTIYF. Written as DNA, the CDR3 is TGTGCCAGCGAACCGTGCAGGCGTAAGGGAAACACCATATATTTT.

J is TRBJ1-1 and V is TRBV24-1; D might be TRBD1 (5 bases). The CDR3 consists of 13 residues. V lost 2 bases and J lost 12, with 15 bases in between. Germline V gene lookup returns CDR1 KGHDR and CDR2 SFDVKD. The CDR3 region is CATSDSRQGGTFF. The CDR3 DNA is TGTGCCACCAGTGATTCCCGCCAGGGAGGAACTTTCTTT.

This clone was picked up one time. The chain links TRBV18 to TRBJ1-2, with D possibly TRBD1 on 6 matching bases. CDR1 KGHSH and CDR2 LQKENI come from the germline V gene. The CDR3 covers 14 residues. Trimming took 2 bases from V and 6 from J, leaving 13 bases between them. The CDR3 here is CASSPSGGQDGYTF. In DNA form, the CDR3 reads TGTGCCAGCTCACCATCGGGGGGGCAGGATGGCTACACCTTC.

The genes are TRBV4-2 and TRBJ2-5; 7 positions match TRBD1. With V trimmed by 1 base and J by 1 base, 0 bases remained unmatched. Germline values: CDR1 LGHNA, CDR2 YNFKEQ. This CDR3 spans 14 amino acids. The CDR3 nucleotides read TGTGCCAGCAGCCAAGGGACAGGCCAAGAGACCCAGTACTTC. Translated: CASSQGTGQETQYF.

The CDR3 region is CASSRQGAHYEQYF. Here the CDR3 DNA reads TGTGCCAGCAGTAGACAGGGTGCGCACTACGAGCAGTACTTC. The chain has TRBV6-5 and TRBJ2-7; TRBD1 agrees at 7 bases. Germline CDR1 reads MNHEY; CDR2 reads SVGAGI. The CDR3 runs 14 residues. The J segment lost 3 bases and the V segment lost 5 bases, leaving 7 bases of the junction unmatched.

This clone was found once. The chain combines TRBV5-4 with TRBJ2-2; the match to TRBD1 covers 9 bases. The trim removed 4 bases at V and 4 bases at J, leaving 5 bases unmatched. Looked up from germline, CDR1 is SGHNT and CDR2 is YYREEE (reference sequence). The CDR3 spans 15 residues. The CDR3 loop reads CASSKPGQGTGELFF. DNA for the CDR3: TGTGCCAGCAGCAAGCCGGGACAGGGCACCGGGGAGCTGTTTTTT.

This chain joins TRBV27 and TRBJ1-5; perhaps TRBD1 as D (6 bases). V was cut by 4 bases and J by 0 bases, with 13 bases left in between. The CDR3 extends over 16 amino acids. In germline, CDR1 is MNHEY, CDR2 SMNVEV (reference sequence). In nucleotides, the CDR3 is TGTGCCAGCAGTTCCCGACAGGCACATAGCAATCAGCCCCAGCATTTT. It codes for CASSSRQAHSNQPQHF.

The chain carries TRBV5-1 and TRBJ2-1; 7 bases agree with TRBD2. This CDR3 is 14 amino acids long. The germline V gene has CDR1 SGHRS and CDR2 YFSETQ. V shed 0 bases and J 9 bases; nucleotides not matched to a gene: 6. CDR3 bases: TGCGCCAGCAGCTTGGTGGGGCTAGCGGCTGAGCAGTTCTTC. Protein: CASSLVGLAAEQFF.

The chain carries TRBV5-6 and TRBJ1-1, with TRBD1 as a possible D gene (6 bases). Germline V gene lookup returns CDR1 SGHDT and CDR2 YYEEEE. Trimming removed 1 base from V and 4 bases from J, with 8 bases in between. This CDR3 is 13 amino acids long. CDR3 amino acids: CASSLMGATEAFF. DNA for the CDR3: TGTGCCAGCAGCTTGATGGGGGCCACTGAAGCTTTCTTT.

This clone was picked up one time. This chain connects TRBV11-2 to TRBJ2-7; 8 bases align to TRBD2. The CDR3 has 15 amino acids. The V gene's germline CDR1 is SGHAT and CDR2 FQNNGV. V lost 5 bases, J lost 1 base, and 7 bases stayed unmatched. The CDR3 DNA reads as TGTGCCAGCAGCCTACACGGGGGGGCGTCCTACGAGCAGTACTTC. Its translation is CASSLHGGASYEQYF.

This clone was observed a single time. The V call is TRBV27, the J call TRBJ1-2; 8 nucleotides align to TRBD1. The CDR3 loop spans 16 amino acids. CDR1 MNHEY and CDR2 SMNVEV come from the germline V gene (reference sequence). V was pared by 0 bases and J by 4 bases, with 7 bases of the junction left unmatched. The CDR3 bases are TGTGCCAGCAGTTTATCGGGACAGGAGCTCTTCTATGGCTACACCTTC. Residues: CASSLSGQELFYGYTF.

J is TRBJ2-7 and V is TRBV21-1; the table gives TRBD2 as D, unverified against the DNA. TRBV21-1 is tagged as a pseudogene. The CDR3 loop spans 8 amino acids. The CDR3 spells CASSKLPV. The CDR3 DNA sequence: TGTGCCAGCAGCAAACTTCCGGTG.